The clone carrying this T cell receptor (beta chain) was recorded many times. CDR1 and CDR2 from the germline V gene are SGHDN and FVKESK. The CDR3 contains 12 residues. The germline V and J ends were trimmed by 2 bases and 15 bases, with 14 bases remaining between them. This record comes from a study of early T cells in non-severe SARS-CoV-2 infection. In TCRdb, the 5' RACE reads were re-called with MiXCR into one record per CDR3 protein. The sample has some 81,000 distinct CDR3 sequences; 8.5% to 10% are singletons. The TCR originated in an adult who was a healthcare worker with PCR-confirmed SARS-CoV-2 infection or an uninfected control (not recorded which). The chain links TRBV14 to TRBJ2-1; no reliable D call. The sequencing input was whole blood. The DNA of the CDR3 is TGTGCCAGCAGCCAATTTCGGGCAGTTCTGTTCTTC. Its protein is CASSQFRAVLFF.